This note documents a single T cell receptor beta chain sequence. Its antigen is unidentified. At one end the junction does not follow the germline gene, possibly because of a read error. Measured with immunoSEQ multiplex PCR; TCRdb has only the in-frame clones, and not every one. The data show some 190,000 clones, with roughly 89% seen just once and 4.5% to 7.5% held by the top ten. The germline V gene encodes CDR1 MNHEY and CDR2 SVGAGI. The CDR3 sequence is 15 residues long. This entry comes from a study of Ad26.COV2.S vaccination and SARS-CoV-2 variants. Findings of the study overall: Vaccinated and placebo-treated recipients had similar non-spike TCR breadth. An underestimation of total T cell responses may have resulted from the TCR breadth and depth analyses.

This specimen consisted of peripheral blood, obtained after recovery from COVID-19. This chain uses TRBV6-5 with TRBJ1-1, with a possible D match to TRBD1 (5 bases). This sequence originates from a human donor who had recovered from COVID-19. The CDR3 spells CASSSLGGVNAEAFF. As DNA, the CDR3 is TGTGCCAGCAGTTCCCTGGGGGGGGTGAACGCTGAAGCTTTCTTT.